This TCR beta chain is from a study of response to subunit inactivated influenza vaccine. Study outcomes and limitations: Authors suggested few new T cells are recruited by each seasonal influenza vaccination.

TCRdb passed the RT-PCR reads through MiXCR, listing each CDR3 protein once. The repertoire includes about 650,000 distinct CDR3 sequences, around 15% of them detected once, and around 7.6% sits in the top ten. On this clonotype: What it binds is not known.

The TCR comes from a man aged 45-65 years who received an inactivated influenza vaccine. The sequences come from PBMCs from blood, collected 14 days before vaccination.

The CDR3 region is CASSPGETDTQYF. CDR3 DNA sequence: TGTGCCAGCTCACCCGGGGAGACAGATACGCAGTATTTT. V usage is TRBV18 and J usage is TRBJ2-3; weak D call: TRBD2 (5 bases). Looked up from germline, CDR1 is KGHSH and CDR2 is LQKENI. V lost 3 bases, J lost 3 bases, and 7 bases lay in between. The CDR3 loop spans 13 amino acids.